The sequence of this T cell receptor beta chain was determined in a study of cytomegalovirus exposure and HLA in healthy donors. Findings of the study overall: Cytomegalovirus association was assigned to over 150 TCR beta chains. Under in vitro conditions, a few CMV-associated chains were confirmed as specific for CMV antigens. Most TCR sequences were rare, but some public TCRs occurred in many donors. In a later analysis, first-cohort TCR clusters were found to tend to co-occur in the 120 validation repertoires.

Germline V lookup: CDR1 SGHTA, CDR2 FQGNSA. Trimming left V 4 bases short and J 2 bases short, with 15 bases between. The CDR3 covers 15 residues. Sequencing was performed with immunoSEQ multiplex PCR; in TCRdb, only in-frame clones are kept and a portion is missing. The data contain about 300,000 clones, around 89% of them singletons. Worth noting for this clone: The antigen remains undetermined.

Sequencing used PBMCs. The TCR originated in a woman aged 18-29 years in good health and CMV-seronegative. This sequence joins TRBV7-2 and TRBJ2-7; possibly TRBD2 for D (6 bases). DNA of the CDR3: TGTGCCAGCAGCTCTCACCGGGAGCCCGCCTACGAGCAGTACTTC. Residues: CASSSHREPAYEQYF.